One and the same sample provided the 11 T cell receptor beta chains below, sequenced in a study of Ad26.COV2.S vaccination and SARS-CoV-2 variants. Sample treatment: about 20 received Ad26.COV2.S at low or high dose, single or two shots; several received placebo; per-sample allocation not given. Material that was analyzed had been drawn on day 63 after the first vaccine or placebo injection. TCRdb's copy holds only in-frame clones and misses some; the assay was immunoSEQ multiplex PCR. In the table there are about 400,000 clones, 75% to 90% of which are singletons. The sample was peripheral blood, taken in a trial of Ad26.COV2.S vaccine versus placebo. Receptors originate from a person aged 18-65 years who received the Ad26.COV2.S COVID-19 vaccine or a placebo.

The chain carries TRBV2 and TRBJ1-2; the match to TRBD1 covers 9 bases. The CDR3 spans 14 residues. The J segment lost 5 bases and the V segment lost 7 bases, leaving 8 bases of the junction unmatched. Germline V gives CDR1 SNHLY, CDR2 FYNNEI. The CDR3 spells CASKHTGGEYGYTF. CDR3 DNA sequence: TGTGCCAGCAAACACACAGGGGGCGAGTATGGCTACACCTTC.

This chain joins TRBV28 and TRBJ1-1; weak D call: TRBD1 (5 bases). There are 15 residues in the CDR3. The ends were cut back, 5 bases at V and 2 bases at J, with 15 bases in the middle. Germline CDR1 MDHEN, CDR2 SYDVKM. CDR3 bases: TGTGCCAGCAGTACTCGGGGGAAACCAAACACTGAAGCTTTCTTT. Amino acids: CASSTRGKPNTEAFF.

The rearrangement links TRBV28 to TRBJ2-5; the match to TRBD1 covers 10 bases. Germline values: CDR1 MDHEN, CDR2 SYDVKM. V shed 5 bases and J 5 bases; nucleotides not matched to a gene: 5. The CDR3 length is 14 residues. CDR3 sequence: CASSDGTGAETQYF. The CDR3 region has the DNA TGTGCCAGCAGTGACGGGACAGGGGCGGAGACCCAGTACTTC.

V gene TRBV9 combines with J gene TRBJ2-1, with 8 bases identical to TRBD2. Germline trimming cut 0 bases from V and 9 bases from J; bases unmatched to any gene: 11. Germline lookup yields CDR1 SGDLS and CDR2 YYNGEE. The length of the CDR3 is 16 residues. This chain's CDR3 is CASSVDASGSSGEQFF. CDR3 nucleotides: TGTGCCAGCAGCGTAGATGCTAGCGGGTCGTCAGGTGAGCAGTTCTTC. Full variable domain (outside the CDR3, taken from reference TRBV9 and TRBJ2-1): DSGVTQTPKHLITATGQRVTLRCSPRSGDLSVYWYQQSLDQGLQFLIQYYNGEERAKGNILERFSAQQFPDLHSELNLSSLELGDSALYFCASSVDASGSSGEQFFGPGTRLTVL.

CDR3 in amino acids: CASSLGRGLNEKLFF. The DNA for the CDR3 is TGTGCCAGCAGCTTGGGACGAGGGTTAAATGAAAAACTGTTTTTT. The rearrangement joins TRBV5-4 to TRBJ1-4; D remains ambiguous. Germline-derived CDR1 and CDR2 are SGHNT and YYREEE (reference sequence). V was shortened by 0 bases and J by 5 bases, with 11 bases between the two germline ends. The CDR3 loop spans 15 amino acids. Full variable domain (outside the CDR3, taken from reference TRBV5-4 and TRBJ1-4): ETGVTQSPTHLIKTRGQQVTLRCSSQSGHNTVSWYQQALGQGPQFIFQYYREEENGRGNFPPRFSGLQFPNYSSELNVNALELDDSALYLCASSLGRGLNEKLFFGSGTQLSVL.

This sequence joins TRBV6-2 or TRBV6-3 and TRBJ2-5; the D is unclear. The CDR3 spans 12 residues. CDR1 is MNHEY and CDR2 is SVGEGT in the germline V gene. Trimming left V 4 bases short and J 4 bases short, with 7 bases between. In nucleotides, the CDR3 is TGTGCCAGCAGTTTTTCAGGAGAGACCCAGTACTTC. It yields the protein CASSFSGETQYF.

The chain recombines TRBV5-1 with TRBJ2-1; TRBD2 matches 10 bases. Germline V gives CDR1 SGHRS, CDR2 YFSETQ. V trimming: 1 base; J trimming: 4 bases; junction bases outside the gene matches: 5. The CDR3 spans 16 residues. The CDR3 DNA reads as TGCGCCAGCAGCTTGCAGCGTAGCGGGAGGTACAATGAGCAGTTCTTC. Protein product: CASSLQRSGRYNEQFF. The variable domain in full, with the rest retrieved from reference TRBV5-1 and TRBJ2-1, is KAGVTQTPRYLIKTRGQQVTLSCSPISGHRSVSWYQQTPGQGLQFLFEYFSETQRNKGNFPGRFSGRQFSNSRSEMNVSTLELGDSALYLCASSLQRSGRYNEQFFGPGTRLTVL.

This rearrangement joins TRBV6-5 to TRBJ2-7; 7 bases fit TRBD1. The germline gives CDR1 MNHEY, CDR2 SVGAGI. Trimming at V came to 4 bases and at J to 6 bases, leaving 3 bases not matched to a gene. The CDR3 totals 12 residues. The CDR3 loop is CASSFRTGEQYF. In DNA form, the CDR3 reads TGTGCCAGCAGTTTTCGGACAGGCGAGCAGTACTTC.

The V call is TRBV15, the J call TRBJ2-5; unclear D gene. Germline assignment: CDR1 LNHNV and CDR2 YYDKDF (reference sequence). V was shortened by 3 bases and J by 2 bases, with 10 bases between the two germline ends. The CDR3 has 14 amino acids. DNA of the CDR3: TGTGCCACCAGCAGGGTCGGGCAGCAAGAGACCCAGTACTTC. This encodes CATSRVGQQETQYF.

This rearrangement joins TRBV9 to TRBJ1-1; D is possibly TRBD1 (6 bases). This CDR3 contains 15 residues. V was cut by 3 bases and J by 0 bases, with 12 bases left in between. CDR1 is SGDLS, CDR2 YYNGEE, per germline. Here the CDR3 reads CASSGPGTLNTEAFF. The CDR3 bases are TGTGCCAGCAGCGGACCCGGGACACTGAACACTGAAGCTTTCTTT. Based on the CDR3 plus reference TRBV9 and TRBJ1-1, the full variable domain is DSGVTQTPKHLITATGQRVTLRCSPRSGDLSVYWYQQSLDQGLQFLIQYYNGEERAKGNILERFSAQQFPDLHSELNLSSLELGDSALYFCASSGPGTLNTEAFFGQGTRLTVV.

V and J are TRBV28 and TRBJ1-1; unclear D gene. Germline V CDR1 and CDR2: MDHEN, SYDVKM. V was shortened by 4 bases and J by 1 base, with 10 bases between the two germline ends. This CDR3 has 14 amino acids. The CDR3: CASSSHRRNTEAFF. The CDR3 DNA reads as TGTGCCAGCAGTTCCCATCGACGGAACACTGAAGCTTTCTTT. Full variable domain (rest looked up from reference TRBV28 and TRBJ1-1): DVKVTQSSRYLVKRTGEKVFLECVQDMDHENMFWYRQDPGLGLRLIYFSYDVKMKEKGDIPEGYSVSREKKERFSLILESASTNQTSMYLCASSSHRRNTEAFFGQGTRLTVV.